In its sample, the clone carrying this T cell receptor beta chain was seen a few times. This CDR3 has 15 residues. The V and J ends lost 4 bases and 2 bases respectively, with 11 bases between them. Germline V gene data show CDR1 as LGHNA and CDR2 as YSLEER. The source of the sample is a study of blood T cell repertoires in COVID-19. Study-wide context: Either two negative PCRs, clearance, or symptom resolution qualified Cohort 3 donors as recovered.

Profiled with immunoSEQ multiplex PCR; TCRdb holds only in-frame clones, not every one. The sample lists over 110,000 clones, over 75% occurring once. Participants were placed into cohorts based on the clinical history they reported. The TCR sequence derives from a man aged 50-59 years in a cohort exposed to, infected with or recovered from COVID-19 (not recorded which). The sample taken for sequencing was PBMCs or T cells enriched from blood (not recorded which). The chain combines TRBV4-3 with TRBJ1-4; the D is unclear. CDR3 protein: CASSPYGGTNEKLFF. In nucleotides, the CDR3 is TGCGCCAGCAGCCCCTACGGCGGGACTAATGAAAAACTGTTTTTT.